Below, 31 T cell receptor beta chains from the same sample are listed, as sequenced in a study of cytomegalovirus exposure and HLA in healthy donors (TCRdb year 2017). Library method: the immunoSEQ multiplex PCR assay. For the multiplex PCR, a mixture combining 60 forward primers for TCR Vbeta segments and 13 reverse primers for TCR Jbeta segments was used. TCRdb holds this immuneACCESS table with in-frame rearrangements only. Some clones are missing; in checked studies, unresolved V genes explain under half, and the rest has no known cause. This sample comprises about 110,000 clones, over 70% of them detected only once. About 4% of the sample lies in the top ten. What was sequenced was PBMCs. These receptors originate from a woman between 40 and 50 years old in good health and CMV-seronegative.

The chain combines TRBV7-9 with TRBJ2-2, with 13 bases identical to TRBD2. The CDR3 has 19 residues. The J segment lost 0 bases and the V segment lost 3 bases, leaving 7 bases of the junction unmatched. Germline CDR1 reads SEHNR; CDR2 reads FQNEAQ (reference sequence). The CDR3 loop reads CASSLAGTSGAPNTGELFF. The CDR3, as DNA: TGTGCCAGCAGCTTGGCCGGGACTAGCGGGGCCCCGAACACCGGGGAGCTGTTTTTT.

V gene TRBV2 combines with J gene TRBJ2-1, with 7 bases identical to TRBD2. V was pared by 5 bases and J by 0 bases, with 1 base of the junction left unmatched. CDR3 length equals 14 residues. Germline CDR1 SNHLY, CDR2 FYNNEI. This CDR3 reads CASSPGGSYNEQFF. CDR3 sequence (DNA): TGTGCCAGCAGTCCGGGGGGCTCCTACAATGAGCAGTTCTTC.

The V gene is TRBV4-1, the J gene TRBJ2-5; TRBD2 matches 12 bases. The CDR3 sequence is 16 residues long. The germline gives CDR1 MGHRA, CDR2 YSYEKL. The V segment lost 4 bases and the J segment 1 base; nucleotides outside the gene matches: 4. The CDR3, as DNA: TGCGCCAGCAGCCCGCAACTAGCGGGGGGCCAAGAGACCCAGTACTTC. Protein: CASSPQLAGGQETQYF.

The chain recombines TRBV6-5 with TRBJ2-5; D perhaps matches TRBD2 (5 bases). Judging by the DNA end, TRBJ2-7 fits better; the J call may be wrong. CDR1 MNHEY and CDR2 SVGAGI come from the germline V gene. The CDR3 contains 15 residues. In DNA form, the CDR3 reads TGTGCCAGCAGTTACTCATTTCGGGAATCTTACGAGCAGTACTTC. It encodes CASSYSFRESYEQYF.

The CDR3 region has the DNA TGTGCCAGCACCGGCCGACCGCAGGTTTCTGGAAACACCATATATTTT. Its translation is CASTGRPQVSGNTIYF. This sequence joins TRBV7-9 and TRBJ1-3; no clear D gene. There are 16 residues in the CDR3. Germline-derived CDR1 and CDR2 are SEHNR and FQNEAQ (reference sequence). Trimming shortened V by 7 bases and J by 1 base, and 17 bases separated the two germline ends.

This clone was detected only a few times. The chain links TRBV5-1 to TRBJ1-1; 9 bases are a match to TRBD1. The V gene's germline CDR1 is SGHRS and CDR2 YFSETQ. After removal of 4 bases from V and 3 bases from J, the junction contained 7 bases not matched to a gene. This CDR3 is 15 amino acids long. CDR3 amino acids: CASSPLQGADTEAFF. The CDR3 DNA reads TGCGCCAGCAGCCCGTTACAGGGGGCTGACACTGAAGCTTTCTTT.

The rearrangement links TRBV5-1 to TRBJ2-7; 9 positions match TRBD1. The CDR3 is made up of 15 amino acids. V was pared by 3 bases and J by 5 bases, with 9 bases of the junction left unmatched. Germline V CDR1 and CDR2: SGHRS, YFSETQ. The CDR3 region has the DNA TGCGCCAGCAGCTCCGGGACAGGGCAAAACAACGAGCAGTACTTC. This encodes CASSSGTGQNNEQYF.

V gene TRBV29-1 combines with J gene TRBJ2-3; 7 bases are a match to TRBD1. Germline V gene lookup returns CDR1 SQVTM and CDR2 ANQGSEA. The CDR3 has 14 amino acids. V dropped 3 bases and J dropped 2; count of bases not matched to a gene: 5. CDR3: CSVDSGQPTDTQYF. The DNA for the CDR3 is TGCAGCGTTGATTCGGGACAGCCCACAGATACGCAGTATTTT.

This clone was seen only a few times. The V and J genes are TRBV5-1 and TRBJ2-3; TRBD1 matches at 9 bases. Germline CDR1 reads SGHRS; CDR2 reads YFSETQ. The V gene end was trimmed by 4 bases and the J gene end by 2 bases; junction bases not matched to a gene: 11. The CDR3 runs to 17 residues. In nucleotides, the CDR3 is TGCGCCAGCAGCAAGGGTGGACAGGGGCGCCTCACAGATACGCAGTATTTT. This gives the protein CASSKGGQGRLTDTQYF.

The chain combines TRBV7-9 with TRBJ1-2; a weak D match, TRBD1 (6 bases). This CDR3 is 14 amino acids long. V was pared by 4 bases and J by 3 bases, with 12 bases between. CDR1 is SEHNR, CDR2 FQNEAQ, per germline (reference sequence). CDR3 loop: CASSSQGGDYGYTF. CDR3 bases: TGTGCCAGCAGCTCACAGGGAGGGGACTATGGCTACACCTTC.

The chain uses TRBV5-6 and TRBJ2-5, with D maybe TRBD2 (5 bases). The CDR3 is 14 residues long. The germline gives CDR1 SGHDT, CDR2 YYEEEE. Trimming cost V 1 base and J 5 bases, with 12 bases left between them. The DNA of the CDR3 is TGTGCCAGCAGCTTGCGGTCTAGAGGGGAGACCCAGTACTTC. Its protein is CASSLRSRGETQYF.

This sequence joins TRBV5-5 and TRBJ1-2, with D hard to call. Germline values: CDR1 SGHKS, CDR2 YYEKEE (reference sequence). The V gene lost 6 bases and the J gene lost 8 bases, with 17 bases spanning the gap. This CDR3 has 13 amino acids. The chain's CDR3 is CASNKGGSRGYTF. CDR3 DNA: TGTGCCAGCAACAAGGGAGGGTCGCGAGGCTACACCTTC.

This clone has only a few counts. J is TRBJ1-5 and V is TRBV19; D is possibly TRBD1 (6 bases). Germline V gives CDR1 LNHDA, CDR2 SQIVND (reference sequence). This CDR3 has 15 amino acids. V was trimmed by 3 bases and J by 4 bases, leaving 13 bases between them. The CDR3 sequence is CASSMRGGGNQPQHF. CDR3 in DNA: TGTGCCAGTAGTATGAGGGGAGGGGGGAATCAGCCCCAGCATTTT. Looking up the rest from reference TRBV19 and TRBJ1-5 gives the full variable domain: DGGITQSPKYLFRKEGQNVTLSCEQNLNHDAMYWYRQDPGQGLRLIYYSQIVNDFQKGDIAEGYSVSREKKESFPLTVTSAQKNPTAFYLCASSMRGGGNQPQHFGDGTRLSIL.

The rearrangement joins TRBV6-1 to TRBJ2-7; 9 bases agree with TRBD1. After removal of 7 bases from V and 1 base from J, the junction contained 5 bases not matched to a gene. The germline V gene encodes CDR1 MNHNS and CDR2 SASEGT. The CDR3 loop spans 14 amino acids. In DNA, the CDR3 is TGTGCCAGCACGGACAGGGGCGGTTCCTACGAGCAGTACTTC. Its protein is CASTDRGGSYEQYF.

J is TRBJ2-1 and V is TRBV11-2, with TRBD2 matching 7 bases. With 1 base clipped from V and 0 bases from J, the junction kept 9 bases outside the gene matches. Germline assignment: CDR1 SGHAT and CDR2 FQNNGV. The CDR3 consists of 18 residues. CDR3 in DNA: TGTGCCAGCAGCTTAGGCCGCAGGACTAGTAACTCCTACAATGAGCAGTTCTTC. It yields the protein CASSLGRRTSNSYNEQFF.

The chain links TRBV7-9 to TRBJ2-3, with 8 positions matching TRBD2. V lost 5 bases and J lost 13; bases outside the gene matches: 11. Germline-derived CDR1 and CDR2 are SEHNR and FQNEAQ (reference sequence). This CDR3 contains 13 residues. CDR3 in DNA: TGTGCCAGCAGCCATACGCGGGGGGCGTCCAAGTATTTT. This translates into CASSHTRGASKYF.

This rearrangement joins TRBV9 to TRBJ1-1; 7 bases line up with TRBD1. Trimming took 4 bases from V and 4 from J; bases not matched to a gene: 10. From germline, CDR1 is SGDLS and CDR2 YYNGEE. The CDR3 has 15 residues. In DNA form, the CDR3 reads TGTGCCAGCAGCAAGATGGCTCGGGACAGCACTGAAGCTTTCTTT. Translation gives CASSKMARDSTEAFF.

A single count supports this clone. This chain connects TRBV10-3 to TRBJ1-6, with TRBD1 as a possible D gene (6 bases). The CDR3 is 15 residues long. Germline V lookup: CDR1 ENHRY, CDR2 SYGVKD. Trimming took off 4 bases at V and 6 bases at J, with 13 bases between the two ends. CDR3 nucleotide sequence: TGTGCCATCAGTGGCCACAGGGTTGGTAATTCACCCCTCCACTTT. Amino acid sequence: CAISGHRVGNSPLHF.

The table lists this clone with a count of one. The chain uses TRBV4-1 and TRBJ2-3; 7 bases fit TRBD2. CDR1 and CDR2 (germline): MGHRA, YSYEKL. This CDR3 contains 16 residues. Unmatched junction bases numbered 4, after V lost 0 bases and J lost 1 base. The CDR3 spells CASSQDPSGRTDTQYF. The CDR3 bases are TGCGCCAGCAGCCAAGATCCTAGCGGTCGCACAGATACGCAGTATTTT.

This CDR3 reads CASSEQGGFQPQHF. The CDR3 coding sequence is TGTGCCAGCAGTGAACAGGGGGGCTTCCAGCCCCAGCATTTT. The chain couples TRBV2 to TRBJ1-5; 7 bases fit TRBD1. Germline V gene sequence: CDR1 SNHLY, CDR2 FYNNEI. The CDR3 has 14 amino acids. V lost 2 bases and J lost 7; bases outside the gene matches: 5. Full variable domain (remainder filled in from reference TRBV2 and TRBJ1-5): EPEVTQTPSHQVTQMGQEVILRCVPISNHLYFYWYRQILGQKVEFLVSFYNNEISEKSEIFDDQFSVERPDGSNFTLKIRSTKLEDSAMYFCASSEQGGFQPQHFGDGTRLSIL.

The J gene is TRBJ2-3, the V gene TRBV18, with 8 bases fitting TRBD2. The CDR3 loop spans 16 amino acids. After removal of 0 bases from V and 2 bases from J, the junction contained 4 bases not matched to a gene. Germline CDR1 reads KGHSH; CDR2 reads LQKENI. CDR3 protein: CASSPPLGGVTDTQYF. CDR3 nucleotides: TGTGCCAGCTCACCACCACTCGGGGGGGTCACAGATACGCAGTATTTT. Based on the CDR3 plus reference TRBV18 and TRBJ2-3, the full variable domain is NAGVMQNPRHLVRRRGQEARLRCSPMKGHSHVYWYRQLPEEGLKFMVYLQKENIIDESGMPKERFSAEFPKEGPSILRIQQVVRGDSAAYFCASSPPLGGVTDTQYFGPGTRLTVL.

V gene TRBV2 combines with J gene TRBJ2-1, with TRBD2 matching over 7 bases. The germline CDR1 and CDR2 sequences are SNHLY and FYNNEI. CDR3 size: 15 residues. J lost 0 bases, V lost 8 bases, and 7 bases had no gene match. DNA of the CDR3: TGTGCCAGCTACCCAATAGCGGGCTCCTACAATGAGCAGTTCTTC. Its protein product is CASYPIAGSYNEQFF.

The chain joins TRBV4-2 to TRBJ1-1; D is perhaps TRBD1 (5 bases). Germline loops: CDR1 LGHNA, CDR2 YNFKEQ. The V end lost 1 base, the J end lost 1 base, and 10 bases lay between the germline ends. The CDR3 is 15 residues long. The CDR3 region has the DNA TGTGCCAGCAGCCAAGCGACCGACAGGAACACTGAAGCTTTCTTT. Encoded protein: CASSQATDRNTEAFF.

V and J are TRBV5-1 and TRBJ2-6; D is perhaps TRBD2 (6 bases). The CDR3 loop spans 16 amino acids. V shed 6 bases and J shed 1 base, with 14 bases lying between them. Looked up from germline, CDR1 is SGHRS and CDR2 is YFSETQ. In DNA, the CDR3 is TGCGCCAGCAATGTAGGAGGGCAATCTGGGGCCAACGTCCTGACTTTC. Protein sequence: CASNVGGQSGANVLTF. Filled out from reference TRBV5-1 and TRBJ2-6, the complete variable domain reads KAGVTQTPRYLIKTRGQQVTLSCSPISGHRSVSWYQQTPGQGLQFLFEYFSETQRNKGNFPGRFSGRQFSNSRSEMNVSTLELGDSALYLCASNVGGQSGANVLTFGAGSRLTVL.

This clone was counted only a few times. The CDR3 DNA follows: TGCGCCAGCAGCCCCCGGGACAGGGTGAACACTGAAGCTTTCTTT. Translating gives CASSPRDRVNTEAFF. This chain uses TRBV5-1 with TRBJ1-1; 9 bases map to TRBD1. V shed 4 bases and J 0 bases; nucleotides not matched to a gene: 4. The CDR3 sequence is 15 residues long. The germline V gene encodes CDR1 SGHRS and CDR2 YFSETQ.

The chain has TRBV19 and TRBJ1-5; D gene unclear. V was shortened by 3 bases and J by 0 bases, with 9 bases between the two germline ends. Germline V lookup: CDR1 LNHDA, CDR2 SQIVND (reference sequence). This CDR3 contains 15 residues. In DNA form, the CDR3 reads TGTGCCAGTAGTATGTCGGGGTTTAGCAATCAGCCCCAGCATTTT. As protein: CASSMSGFSNQPQHF.

The table lists this clone with a few counts. The chain joins TRBV6-1 to TRBJ1-5; D not certain. The length of the CDR3 is 13 residues. Germline V gene sequence: CDR1 MNHNS, CDR2 SASEGT. Trimming cost V 7 bases and J 2 bases, with 9 bases left between them. The CDR3 nucleotides read TGTGCCAGCACCGGTTTGGGCAATCAGCCCCAGCATTTT. Amino acids: CASTGLGNQPQHF.

The genes are TRBV7-2 and TRBJ1-5; 8 bases align to TRBD1. Germline values: CDR1 SGHTA, CDR2 FQGNSA. CDR3 length equals 15 residues. The V gene end was trimmed by 5 bases and the J gene end by 2 bases; junction bases not matched to a gene: 5. The CDR3 spells CASSPDRGGNQPQHF. The CDR3, as DNA: TGTGCCAGCAGCCCAGACAGGGGTGGCAATCAGCCCCAGCATTTT.

The genes are TRBV4-1 and TRBJ2-7; D might be TRBD2 (5 bases). Per the germline V gene, CDR1 is MGHRA and CDR2 is YSYEKL. The V gene lost 1 base and the J gene lost 1 base, with 11 bases spanning the gap. The CDR3 sequence is 15 residues long. For the CDR3, the DNA is TGCGCCAGCAGCCAAGGGGCGGACTCTTCCTACGAGCAGTACTTC. This codes for CASSQGADSSYEQYF.

V and J are TRBV28 and TRBJ1-5, with 9 positions matching TRBD1. Germline-derived CDR1 and CDR2 are MDHEN and SYDVKM. V lost 6 bases, J lost 6 bases, and 9 bases stayed unmatched. The CDR3 contains 15 residues. CDR3 bases: TGTGCCAGCAGCGAACAGGGGGCAAGTTCTCAGCCCCAGCATTTT. This translates into CASSEQGASSQPQHF. The whole variable domain, remainder taken from reference TRBV28 and TRBJ1-5, is DVKVTQSSRYLVKRTGEKVFLECVQDMDHENMFWYRQDPGLGLRLIYFSYDVKMKEKGDIPEGYSVSREKKERFSLILESASTNQTSMYLCASSEQGASSQPQHFGDGTRLSIL.

This clone has only one observation. The chain recombines TRBV7-9 with TRBJ1-1; D is undetermined. The ends were cut back, 3 bases at V and 5 bases at J, with 13 bases in the middle. The CDR3 spans 14 residues. Per germline, CDR1 SEHNR and CDR2 FQNEAQ (reference sequence). This chain's CDR3 is CASSFRAAGTEAFF. The CDR3 nucleotides are TGTGCCAGCAGCTTTCGGGCCGCGGGTACTGAAGCTTTCTTT. The whole variable domain, filled in from reference TRBV7-9 and TRBJ1-1, reads DTGVSQNPRHKITKRGQNVTFRCDPISEHNRLYWYRQTLGQGPEFLTYFQNEAQLEKSRLLSDRFSAERPKGSFSTLEIQRTEQGDSAMYLCASSFRAAGTEAFFGQGTRLTVV.